This T cell receptor beta chain was retrieved from a study of beta chain features in type 1 diabetes. Points from the study as a whole: Any HLA effect on TCRB rearrangement was left unresolved by small sub-analyses.

In this sample, this clone turned up a few times. As yet, its antigen is unknown. CDR1 and CDR2 (germline): SGHRS, YFSETQ. V lost 0 bases, J lost 5 bases, and 9 bases lay in between. This CDR3 spans 14 amino acids. Every isolated RNA sample was fully reverse transcribed, so sequencing captured expressed TCRB transcripts. Repertoires were generated with immunoSEQ multiplex PCR, while TCRdb's copy carries only in-frame clones and drops some. The top ten hold under 0.055% of the sample, which has fewer than 350,000 clones, roughly 21% seen once. The receptor comes from a woman younger than 35 in good health. The source material was naive CD4+ T cells from blood. The chain joins TRBV5-1 to TRBJ2-1, with D unclear. The DNA of the CDR3 is TGCGCCAGCAGCTTGGGGAGTCGGGACAATGAGCAGTTCTTC. Its translation is CASSLGSRDNEQFF.